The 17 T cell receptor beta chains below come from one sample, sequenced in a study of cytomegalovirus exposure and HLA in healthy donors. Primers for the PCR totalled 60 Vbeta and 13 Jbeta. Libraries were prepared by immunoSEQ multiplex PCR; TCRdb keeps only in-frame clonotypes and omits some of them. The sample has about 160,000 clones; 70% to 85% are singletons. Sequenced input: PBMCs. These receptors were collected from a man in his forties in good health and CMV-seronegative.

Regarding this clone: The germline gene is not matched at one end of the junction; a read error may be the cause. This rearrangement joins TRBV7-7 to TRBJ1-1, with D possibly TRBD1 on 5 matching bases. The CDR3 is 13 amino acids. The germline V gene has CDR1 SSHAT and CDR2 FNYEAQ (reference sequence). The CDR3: CASSLGTGSEAFF. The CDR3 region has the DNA TGTGCTAGCAGCTTAGGGACGGGGTCTGAAGCTTTCTTT.

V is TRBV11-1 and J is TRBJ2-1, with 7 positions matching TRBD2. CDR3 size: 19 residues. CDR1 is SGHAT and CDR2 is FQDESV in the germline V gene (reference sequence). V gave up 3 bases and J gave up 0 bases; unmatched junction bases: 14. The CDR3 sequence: CASSLLLTSPISSYNEQFF. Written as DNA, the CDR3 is TGTGCCAGCAGCTTGTTATTGACTAGCCCCATAAGCTCCTACAATGAGCAGTTCTTC.

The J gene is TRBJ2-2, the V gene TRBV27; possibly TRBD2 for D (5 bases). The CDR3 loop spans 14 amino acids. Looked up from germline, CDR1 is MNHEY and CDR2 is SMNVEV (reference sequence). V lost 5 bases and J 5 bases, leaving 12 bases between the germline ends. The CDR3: CASSPGIQTGELFF. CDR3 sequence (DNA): TGTGCCAGCAGTCCCGGGATCCAGACCGGGGAGCTGTTTTTT.

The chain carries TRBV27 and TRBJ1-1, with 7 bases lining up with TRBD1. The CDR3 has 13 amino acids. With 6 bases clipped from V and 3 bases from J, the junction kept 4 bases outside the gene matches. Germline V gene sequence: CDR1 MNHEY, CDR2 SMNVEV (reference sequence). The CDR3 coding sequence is TGTGCCAGCAGGTCACAGGGGTACACTGAAGCTTTCTTT. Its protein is CASRSQGYTEAFF.

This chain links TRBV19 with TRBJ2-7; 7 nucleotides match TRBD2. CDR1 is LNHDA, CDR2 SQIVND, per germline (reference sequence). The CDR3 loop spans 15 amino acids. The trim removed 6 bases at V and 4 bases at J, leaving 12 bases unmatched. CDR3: CASRPAGLMEYEQYF. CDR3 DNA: TGTGCCAGTAGGCCGGCGGGACTAATGGAATACGAGCAGTACTTC.

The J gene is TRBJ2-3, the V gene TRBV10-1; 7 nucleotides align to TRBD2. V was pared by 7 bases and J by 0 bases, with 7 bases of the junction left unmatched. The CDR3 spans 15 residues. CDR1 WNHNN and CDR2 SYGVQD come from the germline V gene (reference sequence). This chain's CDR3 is CASKGSGASTDTQYF. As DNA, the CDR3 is TGCGCCAGCAAAGGGAGCGGGGCTAGCACAGATACGCAGTATTTT.

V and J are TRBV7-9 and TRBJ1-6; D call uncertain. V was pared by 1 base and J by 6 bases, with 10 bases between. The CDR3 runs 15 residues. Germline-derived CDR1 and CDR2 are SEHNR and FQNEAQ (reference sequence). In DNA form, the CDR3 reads TGTGCCAGCAGCTTAGTATCAGGTTTTAATTCACCCCTCCACTTT. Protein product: CASSLVSGFNSPLHF. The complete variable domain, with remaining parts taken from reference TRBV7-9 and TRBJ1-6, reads DTGVSQNPRHKITKRGQNVTFRCDPISEHNRLYWYRQTLGQGPEFLTYFQNEAQLEKSRLLSDRFSAERPKGSFSTLEIQRTEQGDSAMYLCASSLVSGFNSPLHFGNGTRLTVT.

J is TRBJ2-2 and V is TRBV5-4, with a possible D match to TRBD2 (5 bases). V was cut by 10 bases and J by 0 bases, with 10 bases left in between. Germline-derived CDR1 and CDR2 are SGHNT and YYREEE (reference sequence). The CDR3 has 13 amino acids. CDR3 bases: TGTGCCCACTCGGGAACGAACACCGGGGAGCTGTTTTTT. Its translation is CAHSGTNTGELFF.

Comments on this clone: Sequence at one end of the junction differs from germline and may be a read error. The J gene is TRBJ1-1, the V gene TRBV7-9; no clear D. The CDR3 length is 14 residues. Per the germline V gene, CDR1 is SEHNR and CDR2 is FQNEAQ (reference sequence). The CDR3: CSSSLPTDNTEAFF. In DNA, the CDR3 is TGTTCCAGCAGCTTACCTACAGATAACACTGAAGCTTTCTTT.

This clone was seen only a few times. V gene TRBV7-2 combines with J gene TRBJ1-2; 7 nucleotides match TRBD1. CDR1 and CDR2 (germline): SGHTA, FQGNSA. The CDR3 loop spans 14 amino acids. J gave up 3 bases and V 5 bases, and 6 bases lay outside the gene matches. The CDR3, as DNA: TGTGCCAGCAGCCAACGTGGGACAGACTATGGCTACACCTTC. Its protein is CASSQRGTDYGYTF.

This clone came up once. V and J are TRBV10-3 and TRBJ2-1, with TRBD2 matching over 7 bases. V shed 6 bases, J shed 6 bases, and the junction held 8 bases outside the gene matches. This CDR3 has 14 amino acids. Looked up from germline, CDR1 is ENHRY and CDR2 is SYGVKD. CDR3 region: CAISLAGTTNEQFF. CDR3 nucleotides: TGTGCCATCAGCCTTGCCGGGACTACCAATGAGCAGTTCTTC.

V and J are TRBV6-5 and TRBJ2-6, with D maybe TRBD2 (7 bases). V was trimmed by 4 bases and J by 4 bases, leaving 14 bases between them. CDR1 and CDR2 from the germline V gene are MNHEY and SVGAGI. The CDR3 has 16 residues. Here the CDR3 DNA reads TGTGCCAGCAGTTTCATACAGGGAGGGGGGGCCAACGTCCTGACTTTC. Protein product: CASSFIQGGGANVLTF.

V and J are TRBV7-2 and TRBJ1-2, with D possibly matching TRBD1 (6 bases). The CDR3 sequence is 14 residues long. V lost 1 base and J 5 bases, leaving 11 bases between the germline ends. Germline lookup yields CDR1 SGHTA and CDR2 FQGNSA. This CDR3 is CASSLGQDGYGYTF. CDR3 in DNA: TGTGCCAGCAGCTTAGGACAGGACGGGTATGGCTACACCTTC. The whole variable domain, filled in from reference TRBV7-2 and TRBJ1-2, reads GAGVSQSPSNKVTEKGKDVELRCDPISGHTALYWYRQSLGQGLEFLIYFQGNSAPDKSGLPSDRFSAERTGGSVSTLTIQRTQQEDSAVYLCASSLGQDGYGYTFGSGTRLTVV.

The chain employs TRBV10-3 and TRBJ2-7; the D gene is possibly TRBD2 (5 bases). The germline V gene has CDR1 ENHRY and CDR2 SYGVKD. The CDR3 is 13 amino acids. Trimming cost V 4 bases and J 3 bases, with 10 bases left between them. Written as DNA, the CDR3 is TGTGCCATCAGTGCGGGGTTAGACTACGAGCAGTACTTC. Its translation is CAISAGLDYEQYF.

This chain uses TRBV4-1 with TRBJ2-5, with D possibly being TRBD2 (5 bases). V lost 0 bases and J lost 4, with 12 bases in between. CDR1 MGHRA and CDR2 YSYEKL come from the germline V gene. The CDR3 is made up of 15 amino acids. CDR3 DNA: TGCGCCAGCAGCCAAGATCGTAGTGGAGGAGAGACCCAGTACTTC. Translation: CASSQDRSGGETQYF.

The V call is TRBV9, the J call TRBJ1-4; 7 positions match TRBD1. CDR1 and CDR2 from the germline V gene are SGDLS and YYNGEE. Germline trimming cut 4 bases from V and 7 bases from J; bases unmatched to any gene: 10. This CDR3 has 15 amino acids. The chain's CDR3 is CASSLSSNRGEKLFF. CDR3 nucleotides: TGTGCCAGCAGCCTCAGTTCAAACAGGGGTGAAAAACTGTTTTTT.

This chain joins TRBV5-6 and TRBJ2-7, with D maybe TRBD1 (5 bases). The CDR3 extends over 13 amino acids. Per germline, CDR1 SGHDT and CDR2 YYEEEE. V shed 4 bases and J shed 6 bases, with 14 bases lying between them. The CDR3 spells CASSTTGISEQYF. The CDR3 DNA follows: TGTGCCAGCAGCACTACAGGCATAAGCGAGCAGTACTTC.